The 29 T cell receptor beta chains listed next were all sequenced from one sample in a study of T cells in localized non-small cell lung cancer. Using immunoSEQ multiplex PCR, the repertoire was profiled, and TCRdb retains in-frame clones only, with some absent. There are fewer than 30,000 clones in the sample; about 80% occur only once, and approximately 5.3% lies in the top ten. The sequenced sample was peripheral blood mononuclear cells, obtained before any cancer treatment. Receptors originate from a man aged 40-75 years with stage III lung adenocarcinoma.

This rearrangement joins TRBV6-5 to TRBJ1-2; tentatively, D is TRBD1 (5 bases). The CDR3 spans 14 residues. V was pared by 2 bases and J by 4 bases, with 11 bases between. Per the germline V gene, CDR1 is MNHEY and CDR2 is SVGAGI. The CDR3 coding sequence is TGTGCCAGCAGTTACAGTCCGGGGACCTATGGCTACACCTTC. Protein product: CASSYSPGTYGYTF.

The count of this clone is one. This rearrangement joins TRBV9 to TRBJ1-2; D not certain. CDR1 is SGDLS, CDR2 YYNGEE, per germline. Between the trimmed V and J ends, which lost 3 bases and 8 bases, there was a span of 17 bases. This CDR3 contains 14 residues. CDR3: CASSADFGPGGYTF. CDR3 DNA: TGTGCCAGCAGCGCCGACTTTGGGCCTGGGGGCTACACCTTC.

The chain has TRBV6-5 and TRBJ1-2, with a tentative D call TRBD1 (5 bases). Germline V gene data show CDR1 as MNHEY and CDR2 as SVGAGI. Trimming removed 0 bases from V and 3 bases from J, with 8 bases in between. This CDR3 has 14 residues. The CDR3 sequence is CASSYSGGDYGYTF. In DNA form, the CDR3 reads TGTGCCAGCAGTTACTCGGGGGGGGACTATGGCTACACCTTC.

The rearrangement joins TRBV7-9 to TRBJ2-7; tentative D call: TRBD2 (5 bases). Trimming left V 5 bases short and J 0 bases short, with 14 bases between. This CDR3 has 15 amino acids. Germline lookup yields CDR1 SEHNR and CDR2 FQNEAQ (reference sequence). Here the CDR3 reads CASSRLDFRSYEQYF. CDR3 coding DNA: TGTGCCAGCAGCCGCCTGGACTTTCGCTCCTACGAGCAGTACTTC.

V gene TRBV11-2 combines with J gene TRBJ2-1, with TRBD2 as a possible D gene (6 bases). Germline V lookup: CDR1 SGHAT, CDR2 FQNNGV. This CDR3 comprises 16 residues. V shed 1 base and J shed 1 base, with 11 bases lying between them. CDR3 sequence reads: CASSLASGTSYNEQFF. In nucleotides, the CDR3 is TGTGCCAGCAGCTTAGCCTCCGGGACTTCCTACAATGAGCAGTTCTTC.

CDR3 residues: CASSEFSKTQYF. The CDR3 DNA reads as TGTGCCAGCAGTGAATTTAGCAAGACCCAGTACTTC. V and J are TRBV25-1 and TRBJ2-5; D unresolved. V was pared by 1 base and J by 6 bases, with 6 bases between. The CDR3 runs to 12 residues. Germline V gene sequence: CDR1 MGHDK, CDR2 SYGVNS. Full variable domain (missing parts from reference TRBV25-1 and TRBJ2-5): EADIYQTPRYLVIGTGKKITLECSQTMGHDKMYWYQQDPGMELHLIHYSYGVNSTEKGDLSSESTVSRIRTEHFPLTLESARPSHTSQYLCASSEFSKTQYFGPGTRLLVL.

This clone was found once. The CDR3 here is CASSIGRERYGYTF. The CDR3 DNA is TGTGCCAGCAGTATTGGCAGGGAAAGATATGGCTACACCTTC. This sequence joins TRBV2 and TRBJ1-2; D possibly corresponds to TRBD1 (5 bases). V was cut by 5 bases and J by 5 bases, with 15 bases left in between. The germline V gene encodes CDR1 SNHLY and CDR2 FYNNEI. This CDR3 is 14 amino acids long. The entire variable domain, with the rest obtained from reference TRBV2 and TRBJ1-2, is as follows: EPEVTQTPSHQVTQMGQEVILRCVPISNHLYFYWYRQILGQKVEFLVSFYNNEISEKSEIFDDQFSVERPDGSNFTLKIRSTKLEDSAMYFCASSIGRERYGYTFGSGTRLTVV.

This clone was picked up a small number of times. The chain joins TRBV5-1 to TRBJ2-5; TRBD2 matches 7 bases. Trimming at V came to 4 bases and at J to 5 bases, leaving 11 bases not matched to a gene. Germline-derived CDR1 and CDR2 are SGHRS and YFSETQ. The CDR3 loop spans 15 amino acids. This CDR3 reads CASSPSGPGGETQYF. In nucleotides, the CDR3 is TGCGCCAGCAGCCCTTCAGGGCCCGGGGGGGAGACCCAGTACTTC.

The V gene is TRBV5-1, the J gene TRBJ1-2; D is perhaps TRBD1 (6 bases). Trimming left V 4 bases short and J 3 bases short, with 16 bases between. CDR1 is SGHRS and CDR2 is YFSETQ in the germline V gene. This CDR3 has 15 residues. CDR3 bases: TGCGCCAGCAGCAACCGTCTCGGGACACACTATGGCTACACCTTC. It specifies CASSNRLGTHYGYTF.

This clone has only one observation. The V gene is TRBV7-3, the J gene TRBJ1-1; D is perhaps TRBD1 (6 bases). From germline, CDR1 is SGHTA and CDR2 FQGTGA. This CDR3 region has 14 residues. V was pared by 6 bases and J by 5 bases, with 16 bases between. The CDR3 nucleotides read TGTGCCAGCAGTCCCCGTGGGGGGCAAACTGAAGCTTTCTTT. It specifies CASSPRGGQTEAFF.

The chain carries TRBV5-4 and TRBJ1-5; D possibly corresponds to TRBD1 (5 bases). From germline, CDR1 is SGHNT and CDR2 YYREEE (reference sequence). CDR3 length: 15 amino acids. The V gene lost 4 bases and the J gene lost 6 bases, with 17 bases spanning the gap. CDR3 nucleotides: TGTGCCAGCAGCCCCGGGCAGGGCTCAACTCAGCCCCAGCATTTT. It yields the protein CASSPGQGSTQPQHF.

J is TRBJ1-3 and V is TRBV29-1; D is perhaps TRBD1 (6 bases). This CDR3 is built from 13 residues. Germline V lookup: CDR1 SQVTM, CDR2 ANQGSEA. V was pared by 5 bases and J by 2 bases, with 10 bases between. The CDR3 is CSVRWTAGNTIYF. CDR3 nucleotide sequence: TGCAGCGTTCGATGGACAGCTGGAAACACCATATATTTT.

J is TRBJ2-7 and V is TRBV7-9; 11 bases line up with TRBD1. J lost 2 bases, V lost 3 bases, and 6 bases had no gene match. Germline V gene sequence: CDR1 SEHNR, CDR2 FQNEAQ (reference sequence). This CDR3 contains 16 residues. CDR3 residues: CASSFRMGQGAYEQYF. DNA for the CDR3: TGTGCCAGCAGCTTTAGAATGGGACAGGGGGCCTACGAGCAGTACTTC. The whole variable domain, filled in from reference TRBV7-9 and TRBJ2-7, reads DTGVSQNPRHKITKRGQNVTFRCDPISEHNRLYWYRQTLGQGPEFLTYFQNEAQLEKSRLLSDRFSAERPKGSFSTLEIQRTEQGDSAMYLCASSFRMGQGAYEQYFGPGTRLTVT.

DNA for the CDR3: TGTGCCAGCAGCCAAGATCGCGCGAATAGCGGGAGTGCAGATACGCAGTATTTT. Its protein product is CASSQDRANSGSADTQYF. The chain carries TRBV4-2 and TRBJ2-3; 9 nucleotides align to TRBD2. CDR3 length equals 18 residues. Looked up from germline, CDR1 is LGHNA and CDR2 is YNFKEQ. The V and J ends lost 0 bases and 4 bases, in that order; junction bases with no gene match: 11.

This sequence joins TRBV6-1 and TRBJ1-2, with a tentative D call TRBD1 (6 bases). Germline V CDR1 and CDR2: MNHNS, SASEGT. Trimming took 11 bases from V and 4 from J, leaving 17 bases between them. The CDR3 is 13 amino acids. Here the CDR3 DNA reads TGTGCCGCCGCCCCACAGGGAGTCTATGGCTACACCTTC. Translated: CAAAPQGVYGYTF.

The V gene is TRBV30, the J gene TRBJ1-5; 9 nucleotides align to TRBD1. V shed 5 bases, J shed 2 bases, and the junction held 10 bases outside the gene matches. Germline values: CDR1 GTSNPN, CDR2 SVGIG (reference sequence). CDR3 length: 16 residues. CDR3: CAWSGQGGFGNQPQHF. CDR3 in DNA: TGTGCCTGGTCGGGACAGGGTGGGTTTGGCAATCAGCCCCAGCATTTT.

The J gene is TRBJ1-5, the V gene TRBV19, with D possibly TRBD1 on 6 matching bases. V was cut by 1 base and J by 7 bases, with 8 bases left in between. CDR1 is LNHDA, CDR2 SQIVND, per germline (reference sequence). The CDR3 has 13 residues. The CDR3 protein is CASSIGRGQPQHF. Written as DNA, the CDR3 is TGTGCCAGTAGTATAGGCAGGGGCCAGCCCCAGCATTTT.

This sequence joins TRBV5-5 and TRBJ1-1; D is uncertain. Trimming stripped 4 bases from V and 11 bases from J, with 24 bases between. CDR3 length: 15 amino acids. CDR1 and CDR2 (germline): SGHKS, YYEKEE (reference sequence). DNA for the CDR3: TGTGCCAGCAGCCTACTTCTTGGATTCCCTTTAGAGGCTTTCTTT. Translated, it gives CASSLLLGFPLEAFF.

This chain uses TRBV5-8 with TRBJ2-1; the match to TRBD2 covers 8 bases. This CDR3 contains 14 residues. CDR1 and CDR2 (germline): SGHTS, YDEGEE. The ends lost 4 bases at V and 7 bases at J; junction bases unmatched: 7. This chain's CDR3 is CASSLGTRGNEQFF. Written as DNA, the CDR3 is TGTGCCAGCAGCCTCGGGACTAGAGGTAATGAGCAGTTCTTC. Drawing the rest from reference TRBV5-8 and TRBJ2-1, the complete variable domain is EAGVTQSPTHLIKTRGQQATLRCSPISGHTSVYWYQQALGLGLQFLLWYDEGEERNRGNFPPRFSGRQFPNYSSELNVNALELEDSALYLCASSLGTRGNEQFFGPGTRLTVL.

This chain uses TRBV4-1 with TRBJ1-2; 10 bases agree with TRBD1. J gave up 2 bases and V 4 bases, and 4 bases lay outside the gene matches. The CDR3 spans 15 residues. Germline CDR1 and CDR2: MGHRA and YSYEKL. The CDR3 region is CASSRQGQGNYGYTF. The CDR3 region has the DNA TGCGCCAGCAGCCGTCAGGGACAGGGGAACTATGGCTACACCTTC.

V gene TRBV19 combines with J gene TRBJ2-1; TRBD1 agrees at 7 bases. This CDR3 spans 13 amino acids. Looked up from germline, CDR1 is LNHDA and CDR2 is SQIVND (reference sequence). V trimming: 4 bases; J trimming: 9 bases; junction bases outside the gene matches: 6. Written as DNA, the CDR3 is TGTGCCAGTAGTAGAACAGGGGATACTGAGCAGTTCTTC. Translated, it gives CASSRTGDTEQFF.

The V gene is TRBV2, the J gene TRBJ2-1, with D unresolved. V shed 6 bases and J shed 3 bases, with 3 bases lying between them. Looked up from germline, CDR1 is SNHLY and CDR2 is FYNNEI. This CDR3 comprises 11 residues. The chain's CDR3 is CASRYYNEQFF. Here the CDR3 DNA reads TGTGCCAGCAGGTACTACAATGAGCAGTTCTTC. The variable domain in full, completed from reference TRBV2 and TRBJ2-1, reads EPEVTQTPSHQVTQMGQEVILRCVPISNHLYFYWYRQILGQKVEFLVSFYNNEISEKSEIFDDQFSVERPDGSNFTLKIRSTKLEDSAMYFCASRYYNEQFFGPGTRLTVL.

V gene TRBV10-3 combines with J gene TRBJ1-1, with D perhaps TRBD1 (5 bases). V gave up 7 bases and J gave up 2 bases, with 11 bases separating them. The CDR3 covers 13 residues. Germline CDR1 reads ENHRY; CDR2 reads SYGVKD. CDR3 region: CAIKQQANTEAFF. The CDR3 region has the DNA TGTGCCATCAAACAACAGGCAAACACTGAAGCTTTCTTT.

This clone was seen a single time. CDR3 sequence (DNA): TGTGCCAGCAGTTCACTAGCGGGGGTAATTGGAGAGACCCAGTACTTC. Amino acid sequence: CASSSLAGVIGETQYF. The chain carries TRBV28 and TRBJ2-5; 11 bases fit TRBD2. This CDR3 is 16 amino acids long. J gave up 4 bases and V 4 bases, and 8 bases lay outside the gene matches. CDR1 and CDR2 from the germline V gene are MDHEN and SYDVKM.

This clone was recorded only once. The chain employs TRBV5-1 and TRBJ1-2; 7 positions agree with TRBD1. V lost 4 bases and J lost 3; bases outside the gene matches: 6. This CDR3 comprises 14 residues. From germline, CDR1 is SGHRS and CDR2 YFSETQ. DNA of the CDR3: TGCGCCAGCAGCCTCCGACAGGGAGACTATGGCTACACCTTC. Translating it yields CASSLRQGDYGYTF.

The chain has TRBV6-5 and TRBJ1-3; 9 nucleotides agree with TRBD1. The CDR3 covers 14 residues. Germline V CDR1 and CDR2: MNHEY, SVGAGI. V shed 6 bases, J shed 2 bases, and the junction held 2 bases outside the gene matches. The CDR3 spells CASRRTGAGNTIYF. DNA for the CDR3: TGTGCCAGCAGGCGGACAGGGGCTGGAAACACCATATATTTT.

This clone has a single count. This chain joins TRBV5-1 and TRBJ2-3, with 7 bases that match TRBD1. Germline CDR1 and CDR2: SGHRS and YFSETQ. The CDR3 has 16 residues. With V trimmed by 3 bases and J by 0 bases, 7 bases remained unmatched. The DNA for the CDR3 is TGCGCCAGCAGCTACGAGACAGGGTTCAGCACAGATACGCAGTATTTT. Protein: CASSYETGFSTDTQYF. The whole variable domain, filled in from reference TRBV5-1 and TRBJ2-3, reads KAGVTQTPRYLIKTRGQQVTLSCSPISGHRSVSWYQQTPGQGLQFLFEYFSETQRNKGNFPGRFSGRQFSNSRSEMNVSTLELGDSALYLCASSYETGFSTDTQYFGPGTRLTVL.

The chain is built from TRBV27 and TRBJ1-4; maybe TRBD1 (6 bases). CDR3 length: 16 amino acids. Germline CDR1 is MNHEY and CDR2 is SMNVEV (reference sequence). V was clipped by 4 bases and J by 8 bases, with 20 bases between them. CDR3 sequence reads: CASSYSPGHRWEKLFF. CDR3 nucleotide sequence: TGTGCCAGCAGTTATTCCCCGGGACACCGTTGGGAAAAACTGTTTTTT.

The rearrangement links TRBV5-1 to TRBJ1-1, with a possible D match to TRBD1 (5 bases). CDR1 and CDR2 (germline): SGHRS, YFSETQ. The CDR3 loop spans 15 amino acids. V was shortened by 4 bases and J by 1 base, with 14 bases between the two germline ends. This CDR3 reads CASSPTTVSNTEAFF. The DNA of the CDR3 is TGCGCCAGCAGCCCTACGACAGTATCGAACACTGAAGCTTTCTTT.